Listed below are T cell receptor beta chains from one sample, sequenced in a study of cytomegalovirus exposure and HLA in healthy donors. Repertoires were generated with immunoSEQ multiplex PCR, while TCRdb's copy carries only in-frame clones and drops some. This repertoire shows roughly 150,000 clones, less than 90% found once; its top ten account for 10%. Sequenced input: PBMCs. The receptors shown here come from a man aged 25 to 40 in good health and CMV-seropositive. Each CDR3 is given with its conserved first and last residue. D genes are given only for firm matches. Not every row has a clone size; where given, it reads once, few, many or a size class.

TRBV5-1,TRBJ2-7,15,NA,NA,CASRVAATSSYEQYF,TGCGCCAGCAGGGTAGCGGCCACTAGCTCCTACGAGCAGTACTTC
TRBV30,TRBJ1-3,14,NA,TRBD1,CAAEQGARVNTIYF,TGTGCCGCGGAACAGGGGGCGAGAGTAAACACCATATATTTT
TRBV28,TRBJ1-5,14,NA,NA,CASSSPRAHQPQHF,TGTGCCAGCAGTTCCCCGCGGGCCCATCAGCCCCAGCATTTT
TRBV2,TRBJ2-5,14,NA,NA,CASKADLGRETQYF,TGTGCCAGCAAAGCCGACTTAGGGAGAGAGACCCAGTACTTC
TRBV7-2,TRBJ1-1,14,NA,NA,CASSFSPGNTEAFF,TGTGCCAGCAGCTTCAGCCCGGGGAACACTGAAGCTTTCTTT
TRBV7-9,TRBJ2-7,15,NA,TRBD2,CASSPRTSGSYEQYF,TGTGCCAGCAGCCCCCGGACTAGCGGGTCCTACGAGCAGTACTTC
TRBV2,TRBJ1-1,12,NA,NA,CASSEAGIAAFF,TGTGCCAGCAGTGAAGCAGGGATAGCGGCTTTCTTT
TRBV7-2,TRBJ2-1,12,NA,NA,CASSWQGHEQFF,TGTGCCAGCAGCTGGCAGGGACACGAGCAGTTCTTC
TRBV27,TRBJ1-5,13,NA,NA,CASSLEGGQPQHF,TGTGCCAGCAGTTTAGAAGGGGGACAGCCCCAGCATTTT
TRBV30,TRBJ2-3,14,few,TRBD2,CAWGRLAGRHTQYF,TGTGCCTGGGGCCGGCTAGCGGGGCGTCATACGCAGTATTTT
TRBV2,TRBJ1-4,14,NA,TRBD1,CASSAGQGYEKLFF,TGTGCCAGCAGCGCGGGACAGGGGTACGAAAAACTGTTTTTT
TRBV6-5,TRBJ2-2,14,NA,NA,CASRRDPSSGELFF,TGTGCCAGCAGGCGGGACCCCTCATCTGGGGAGCTGTTTTTT
TRBV5-1,TRBJ2-2,17,NA,NA,CASSRIAGIGNTGELFF,TGCGCCAGCAGCCGTATTGCAGGGATCGGGAACACCGGGGAGCTGTTTTTT
TRBV7-9,TRBJ1-2,14,NA,NA,CASSLDNHNYGYTF,TGTGCCAGCAGCTTGGACAACCATAACTATGGCTACACCTTC
TRBV2,TRBJ1-1,13,NA,NA,CASSAVGSTEAFF,TGTGCCAGCAGTGCCGTCGGGAGTACTGAAGCTTTCTTT
TRBV7-2,TRBJ2-3,17,NA,TRBD2,CASSLHGAGGATDTQYF,TGTGCCAGCAGCCTCCACGGGGCGGGGGGGGCCACAGATACGCAGTATTTT
TRBV5-1,TRBJ1-1,14,NA,NA,CASSSLNSGSGAFF,TGCGCCAGCAGCTCGTTAAACTCAGGGTCGGGAGCTTTCTTT
TRBV14,TRBJ2-1,14,NA,NA,CASSPRLGHNEQFF,TGTGCCAGCAGCCCCCGATTGGGGCACAATGAGCAGTTCTTC
TRBV6-1,TRBJ2-7,16,NA,TRBD1,CASSERAGGLLGEQYF,TGTGCCAGCAGTGAAAGGGCAGGGGGATTGCTTGGCGAGCAGTACTTC
TRBV2,TRBJ2-5,13,NA,TRBD1,CASGGQVQETQYF,TGTGCCAGCGGGGGACAGGTCCAAGAGACCCAGTACTTC
TRBV30,TRBJ2-3,13,NA,NA,CAWSWTATDTQYF,TGTGCCTGGAGTTGGACAGCCACAGATACGCAGTATTTT
TRBV28,TRBJ2-3,16,NA,TRBD2,CASSKESGGITDTQYF,TGTGCCAGCAGTAAAGAAAGCGGGGGGATAACAGATACGCAGTATTTT
TRBV19,TRBJ2-7,13,NA,TRBD1,CASRDRGGSEQYF,TGTGCCAGTAGAGACAGGGGCGGGTCCGAGCAGTACTTC
TRBV30,TRBJ1-2,13,NA,NA,CAWTPGRNYGYTF,TGTGCCTGGACCCCAGGGAGGAACTATGGCTACACCTTC
TRBV5-1,TRBJ1-1,13,NA,TRBD1,CASRQDRVTEAFF,TGCGCCAGCAGACAGGACAGGGTGACCGAAGCTTTCTTT
TRBV10-3,TRBJ2-7,16,NA,TRBD1,CAISESLGTGGHEQYF,TGTGCCATCAGTGAGTCGCTGGGGACAGGGGGGCACGAGCAGTACTTC
TRBV5-5,TRBJ2-7,19,NA,TRBD2,CASSGLSRVTDLAGVEQYF,TGTGCCAGCAGCGGACTATCAAGGGTCACGGACCTAGCGGGGGTCGAGCAGTACTTC
TRBV4-1,TRBJ2-7,17,NA,NA,CASSQESAGSVGNEQYF,TGCGCCAGCAGCCAAGAATCCGCAGGGTCGGTGGGTAACGAGCAGTACTTC
TRBV30,TRBJ2-7,18,NA,TRBD1,CAWSPRQGAWGQSYEQYF,TGTGCCTGGAGTCCCCGACAGGGGGCTTGGGGCCAATCCTACGAGCAGTACTTC
TRBV6-5,TRBJ2-5,15,NA,NA,CASSSGPGVQETQYF,TGTGCCAGCAGTTCCGGTCCGGGGGTCCAAGAGACCCAGTACTTC
TRBV2,TRBJ2-7,13,few,NA,CASRTDTNYEQYF,TGTGCCAGCAGGACGGACACCAACTACGAGCAGTACTTC
TRBV12-5,TRBJ1-2,14,NA,NA,CASGLTGSGYGYTF,TGTGCTAGTGGTTTGACGGGGAGCGGCTATGGCTACACCTTC
TRBV7-2,TRBJ2-7,15,NA,TRBD2,CASSPGGSATYEQYF,TGTGCCAGCAGCCCCGGGGGGAGCGCGACCTACGAGCAGTACTTC
TRBV6-5,TRBJ2-2,14,NA,TRBD2,CASAGGPLLGELFF,TGTGCCAGCGCGGGGGGGCCCCTTCTCGGGGAGCTGTTTTTT
TRBV4-3,TRBJ1-1,15,NA,NA,CASSQVLRGTSEAFF,TGCGCCAGCAGCCAAGTATTACGAGGAACTTCCGAAGCTTTCTTT
TRBV7-3,TRBJ2-1,13,NA,NA,CASSLVTENEQFF,TGTGCCAGCAGCTTAGTTACAGAGAATGAGCAGTTCTTC
TRBV5-6,TRBJ2-7,15,once,TRBD2,CASSLVAGGQYEQYF,TGTGCCAGCAGCTTGGTAGCGGGAGGGCAATACGAGCAGTACTTC
TRBV27,TRBJ2-1,14,NA,TRBD1,CASSRGTGGNEQFF,TGTGCCAGCAGTAGGGGGACAGGGGGCAATGAGCAGTTCTTC
TRBV2,TRBJ1-1,13,NA,TRBD1,CASRDRTGTEAFF,TGTGCCAGCAGGGACCGGACAGGTACTGAAGCTTTCTTT
TRBV9,TRBJ2-1,17,NA,TRBD1,CASSDPTGGLRNNEQFF,TGTGCCAGCAGCGACCCCACAGGGGGTTTGCGAAACAATGAGCAGTTCTTC
TRBV5-6,TRBJ2-7,14,NA,TRBD1,CASSLVQGAGRQYF,TGTGCCAGCAGCTTGGTACAGGGGGCCGGTCGGCAGTACTTC
TRBV7-7,TRBJ2-1,18,once,TRBD2,CASSSGLAGASSYNEQFF,TGTGCTAGCAGCTCCGGACTAGCGGGAGCCAGCTCCTACAATGAGCAGTTCTTC
TRBV28,TRBJ2-5,12,NA,NA,CASSPLSETQYF,TGTGCCAGCAGCCCCCTTTCAGAGACCCAGTACTTC
TRBV9,TRBJ1-2,14,once,NA,CASSSRGTFYGYTF,TGTGCCAGCAGCTCGAGGGGGACCTTCTATGGCTACACCTTC
TRBV4-3,TRBJ2-7,13,NA,TRBD1,CASSYRGPEEQYF,TGCGCCAGCAGCTACAGGGGGCCAGAAGAGCAGTACTTC
TRBV2,TRBJ1-5,14,few,NA,CASSEQGSNQPQHF,TGTGCCAGCAGTGAACAGGGGAGCAATCAGCCCCAGCATTTT
TRBV2,TRBJ1-4,15,NA,TRBD1,CASSEDRVDTEKLFF,TGTGCCAGCAGTGAGGACAGGGTTGATACGGAAAAACTGTTTTTT
TRBV27,TRBJ2-3,15,NA,TRBD2,CASSFGLAGADTQYF,TGTGCCAGCAGTTTCGGACTAGCGGGAGCTGATACGCAGTATTTT
TRBV30,TRBJ1-2,16,once,TRBD1,CAWRPTTGRKGYGYTF,TGTGCCTGGAGGCCAACGACAGGGCGTAAAGGGTATGGCTACACCTTC
TRBV25-1,TRBJ1-2,15,once,NA,CASSEGSGSNYGYTF,TGTGCCAGCAGTGAAGGTTCCGGGAGTAACTATGGCTACACCTTC
TRBV5-4,TRBJ1-1,16,NA,TRBD1,CASSPDRGGPVTEAFF,TGTGCCAGCAGCCCCGACAGGGGAGGGCCTGTCACTGAAGCTTTCTTT
TRBV30,TRBJ2-5,11,NA,TRBD2,CAAAGGETQYF,TGTGCCGCAGCGGGGGGGGAGACCCAGTACTTC